Each of the 16 T cell receptor beta chains below was sequenced from the same sample in a study of breast tumors, draining lymph nodes, adjacent tissues (dated by TCRdb to the mid-2010s). The method was multiplex PCR. Sequencing took place on an Illumina HiSeq 2000. The public reads were run again by TCRdb, first through fastp at Q25 and then through MiXCR, and only productive beta chains were kept. Rows are unified per CDR3 protein, each entry keeping the most common DNA and genes. The sample includes just over 30,000 distinct CDR3 sequences, with approximately 63% observed a single time. 18% of the sample belongs to the ten largest clones. The source material was breast tumor tissue. All receptors come from a female donor with breast cancer. Some clones in this sample may be carry-over from other donors' samples.

This clonotype was counted at least ten times. The J gene is TRBJ2-3, the V gene TRBV10-1, with 11 bases fitting TRBD2. CDR3 length: 16 residues. The V segment lost 6 bases and the J segment 5 bases; nucleotides outside the gene matches: 10. Per the germline V gene, CDR1 is WNHNN and CDR2 is SYGVQD (reference sequence). In DNA form, the CDR3 reads TGCGCCAGCAGGGGTGGCCTAGCGGGGGGAGGAGATACGCAGTATTTT. Protein sequence: CASRGGLAGGGDTQYF.

This clonotype was seen a handful of times. In nucleotides, the CDR3 is TGTGCCAGCAGCTTGTACGGGGGGGCGGGTGAGCAGTACGTC. As protein: CASSLYGGAGEQYV. This chain joins TRBV5-8 and TRBJ2-7; 8 bases line up with TRBD2. This CDR3 comprises 14 residues. The germline V gene has CDR1 SGHTS and CDR2 YDEGEE. Unmatched junction bases numbered 7, after V lost 1 base and J lost 7 bases.

V gene TRBV7-6 combines with J gene TRBJ2-1, with 10 bases identical to TRBD2. The ends lost 5 bases at V and 8 bases at J; junction bases unmatched: 18. The CDR3 covers 18 residues. CDR1 and CDR2 from the germline V gene are SGHVS and FNYEAQ. CDR3: CASSRQSSSGGKRHEQFF. The CDR3 DNA is TGTGCCAGCAGCCGACAGTCTTCTAGCGGGGGTAAACGACATGAGCAGTTCTTC.

This chain joins TRBV2 and TRBJ2-7; TRBD2 agrees at 8 bases. CDR1 SNHLY and CDR2 FYNNEI come from the germline V gene. The CDR3 covers 14 residues. The V segment lost 2 bases and the J segment 3 bases; nucleotides outside the gene matches: 3. CDR3 in DNA: TGTGCCAGCAGTGAAACGGGAGGGTACTACGAGCAGTACTTC. This sequence encodes CASSETGGYYEQYF.

A note on this clonotype: It is likely a read error, because the conserved phenylalanine at the end of the CDR3 is missing. The limits of the CDR3 on the DNA are not certain, so only TCRdb's listed CDR3 is given. This rearrangement joins TRBV6-5 to TRBJ2-2; no check of the table's D call, TRBD2, against the DNA was made. The CDR3 has 15 amino acids, counting both end residues. The germline CDR1 and CDR2 sequences are MNHEY and SVGAGI. CDR3 amino acids: CASSQREENTGELLL.

The CDR3 nucleotides are TGTGCCACCGAGTCTCCCACCCCTGTCAATGAGCAGTTCTTC. Protein: CATESPTPVNEQFF. V gene TRBV24-1 combines with J gene TRBJ2-1; D gene ambiguous. The germline V gene has CDR1 KGHDR and CDR2 SFDVKD. The V end lost 9 bases, the J end lost 6 bases, and 17 bases lay between the germline ends. The CDR3 loop spans 14 amino acids.

The CDR3 protein is CASSFPPTSGRTDTQYF. The CDR3 DNA sequence: TGTGCCAGCAGCTTCCCGCCGACTAGCGGGAGGACAGATACGCAGTATTTT. The J gene is TRBJ2-3, the V gene TRBV7-8; the match to TRBD2 covers 13 bases. V lost 3 bases, J lost 3 bases, and 6 bases stayed unmatched. Germline-derived CDR1 and CDR2 are SGHVS and FQNEAQ. The CDR3 length is 17 residues.

This CDR3 reads CATSDTTGTGSGANVLTF. CDR3 coding DNA: TGTGCCACCAGTGATACAACCGGGACCGGCTCTGGGGCCAACGTCCTGACTTTC. The chain carries TRBV24-1 and TRBJ2-6; perhaps D is TRBD1 or TRBD2 (5 bases each). This CDR3 contains 18 residues. The germline gives CDR1 KGHDR, CDR2 SFDVKD. V lost 3 bases to trimming and J lost 0 bases, with 14 bases between them.

The J gene is TRBJ2-2, the V gene TRBV2, with D possibly being TRBD2 (6 bases). This CDR3 has 15 amino acids. Deletions cut 5 bases from V and 6 bases from J, with 16 bases between. CDR1 and CDR2 (germline): SNHLY, FYNNEI. The CDR3 region is CASSTQVTGAGELFF. The CDR3 nucleotides read TGTGCCAGCAGTACTCAGGTTACGGGGGCCGGGGAGCTGTTTTTT.

This chain uses TRBV19 with TRBJ2-3; D is perhaps TRBD1 (5 bases). The CDR3 runs 11 residues. Trimming pared 6 bases from V and 6 bases from J, leaving 7 bases between. The germline CDR1 and CDR2 sequences are LNHDA and SQIVND (reference sequence). The CDR3 reads CASRQVDTQYF. As DNA, the CDR3 is TGTGCCAGTAGACAGGTGGATACGCAGTATTTT.

This chain joins TRBV7-4 and TRBJ2-3, with a weak D call TRBD1 (6 bases). V was trimmed by 4 bases and J by 2 bases, leaving 13 bases between them. Germline CDR1 and CDR2: SGHVT and SQSDAQ. The CDR3 runs 15 residues. As DNA, the CDR3 is TGTGCCAGCAGCTCTTACAGGGCCCTCACAGATACGCAGTATTTT. It is translated as CASSSYRALTDTQYF. Full variable domain (rest looked up from reference TRBV7-4 and TRBJ2-3): GAGVSQSPRYKVAKRGRDVALRCDSISGHVTLYWYRQTLGQGSEVLTYSQSDAQRDKSGRPSGRFSAERPERSVSTLKIQRTEQGDSAVYLCASSSYRALTDTQYFGPGTRLTVL.

This clonotype was detected many times. V is TRBV2 and J is TRBJ2-2; the D gene is possibly TRBD2 (7 bases). Looked up from germline, CDR1 is SNHLY and CDR2 is FYNNEI. V was trimmed by 4 bases and J by 1 base, leaving 16 bases between them. The CDR3 contains 17 residues. The CDR3 reads CASSGPRGPVNTGELFF. CDR3 nucleotides: TGTGCCAGCAGTGGACCGCGGGGGCCCGTGAACACCGGGGAGCTGTTTTTT.

This clonotype has ten or more counts. The chain joins TRBV12-3 or TRBV12-4 to TRBJ2-7; TRBD2 might be the D (5 bases). This CDR3 region has 12 residues. Between the trimmed V and J ends, which lost 4 bases and 6 bases, there was a span of 10 bases. The CDR3 coding sequence is TGTGCCAGCAGTTCGGACTCCCGCGAGCAGTACTTC. Translating it yields CASSSDSREQYF.

This rearrangement joins TRBV5-1 to TRBJ2-5, with a weak D call TRBD2 (6 bases). This CDR3 spans 16 amino acids. V was shortened by 4 bases and J by 6 bases, with 22 bases between the two germline ends. Germline values: CDR1 SGHRS, CDR2 YFSETQ. CDR3 loop: CASSPQAGGEVKTQYF. CDR3 DNA: TGCGCCAGCAGCCCTCAAGCAGGCGGGGAGGTAAAGACCCAGTACTTC. The whole variable domain, remainder taken from reference TRBV5-1 and TRBJ2-5, is KAGVTQTPRYLIKTRGQQVTLSCSPISGHRSVSWYQQTPGQGLQFLFEYFSETQRNKGNFPGRFSGRQFSNSRSEMNVSTLELGDSALYLCASSPQAGGEVKTQYFGPGTRLLVL.

The chain links TRBV24-1 to TRBJ2-7; TRBD2 aligns across 11 bases. The CDR3 totals 15 residues. V lost 4 bases and J lost 8; bases outside the gene matches: 9. CDR1 is KGHDR and CDR2 is SFDVKD in the germline V gene. The CDR3 sequence is CATSEVTSGRTQQYF. The DNA of the CDR3 is TGTGCCACCAGTGAAGTTACTAGCGGGAGAACCCAGCAGTACTTC.

J is TRBJ2-1 and V is TRBV6-4, with D perhaps TRBD1 (5 bases). Trimming cost V 2 bases and J 2 bases, with 10 bases left between them. Germline V gene data show CDR1 as MRHNA and CDR2 as SNTAGT. CDR3 length: 15 amino acids. CDR3 in DNA: TGTGCCAGCAGTGACGGAGACAGAGCCTACAATGAGCAGTTCTTC. Translation gives CASSDGDRAYNEQFF.